Reported below is one T cell receptor (beta chain). The same CDR3 can be traced to other DNA sequences in this sample. These data originate in a study of shared clonotypes between healthy human individuals. Across the whole study: A few men and two women, aged 18 to 49, were donors.

The V end lost 5 bases, the J end lost 0 bases, and 11 bases lay between the germline ends. Germline-derived CDR1 and CDR2 are SGHTA and FQGNSA. CDR3 length equals 14 residues. TCRdb's copy holds only in-frame clones and misses some; the assay was immunoSEQ multiplex PCR. The sample records approximately 2,000,000 clones, 92% being singletons. The TCR originated in a man younger than 30 in good health. Some clones in this sample may be carry-over from other donors' samples. Sequences were obtained from naive CD4+ T cells from PBMCs. Subset here: CD45RA+ positively selected. V gene TRBV7-2 combines with J gene TRBJ2-7, with D maybe TRBD2 (6 bases). The CDR3 loop reads CASSIGGSSYEQYF. CDR3 DNA: TGTGCCAGCAGCATAGGAGGGAGCTCCTACGAGCAGTACTTC.